These 17 T cell receptor beta chains were all obtained from the same sample, sequenced in a study of spatial heterogeneity in lung cancer. The time point: sample taken at primary tumor resection. No cell sorting; template was whole RNA from tumor, lung tissue or PBMC. Via MiXCR, TCRdb re-called the 5' RACE reads, giving one row per CDR3 protein. Of approximately 6,900 distinct CDR3 sequences listed, about 6% were seen once; the top ten hold approximately 10%. The sequenced sample was normal lung tissue next to the tumor, obtained at surgery. The receptors derive from a female donor with early-stage non-small cell lung cancer.

This clonotype was picked up a small number of times. This beta chain is off target for a library built for alpha chains, so its abundance means little. The chain couples TRBV5-6 to TRBJ1-4, with 10 nucleotides matching TRBD1. V was clipped by 4 bases and J by 7 bases; unmatched bases: 7. This CDR3 is built from 15 residues. Germline V gene lookup returns CDR1 SGHDT and CDR2 YYEEEE. The CDR3 DNA reads TGTGCCAGCAGCGAGAGGACAGGGGGGATTGAAAAACTGTTTTTT. Encoded protein: CASSERTGGIEKLFF.

This clonotype has a count of ten or more. Because this beta chain is a stray read in a library intended to capture alpha chains, its abundance should not be given much weight. The chain links TRBV10-1 to TRBJ2-3; D perhaps matches TRBD1 (6 bases). V lost 3 bases and J lost 2, with 9 bases in between. Germline V gene sequence: CDR1 WNHNN, CDR2 SYGVQD (reference sequence). CDR3 length equals 14 residues. In DNA, the CDR3 is TGCGCCAGCAGTGAATCAGGGGACACAGATACGCAGTATTTT. Amino acid sequence: CASSESGDTDTQYF.

In the case of this clonotype: Being off target in a library aimed at alpha chains, this beta chain has a size of little meaning. The chain couples TRBV6-2 or TRBV6-3 to TRBJ2-3; a possible D gene is TRBD1 (5 bases). CDR3 length: 15 residues. With 2 bases removed from V and 3 bases from J, the gap between germline ends came to 12 bases. CDR1 is MNHEY, CDR2 SVGEGT, per germline. The CDR3 nucleotides read TGTGCCAGCAGTTACCAGGGTTTCTGGACAGATACGCAGTATTTT. Its translation: CASSYQGFWTDTQYF.

This clonotype was recorded a few times. This beta chain slipped into a library made for alpha chains as a stray read, so its size is not meaningful. The chain combines TRBV5-1 with TRBJ2-2; 13 bases fit TRBD2. The V and J ends lost 4 bases and 5 bases, in that order; junction bases with no gene match: 5. Germline CDR1 is SGHRS and CDR2 is YFSETQ. The length of the CDR3 is 16 residues. Here the CDR3 reads CASSPMTSGGTGELFF. CDR3 bases: TGCGCCAGCAGCCCAATGACTAGCGGGGGGACCGGGGAGCTGTTTTTT. The full variable domain, with the rest looked up from reference TRBV5-1 and TRBJ2-2, is KAGVTQTPRYLIKTRGQQVTLSCSPISGHRSVSWYQQTPGQGLQFLFEYFSETQRNKGNFPGRFSGRQFSNSRSEMNVSTLELGDSALYLCASSPMTSGGTGELFFGEGSRLTVL.

This clonotype was observed a few times. This beta chain is an unintended read in a library built for alpha chains; its size means little. The chain is built from TRBV3-1 and TRBJ2-5; D remains ambiguous. This CDR3 is 13 amino acids long. Per germline, CDR1 LGHDT and CDR2 YNNKEL (reference sequence). Trimming removed 4 bases from V and 1 base from J, with 7 bases in between. Here the CDR3 DNA reads TGTGCCAGCAGCCCCGGCCCCCAAGAGACCCAGTACTTC. The encoded protein is CASSPGPQETQYF.

This clonotype is medium-sized. Little can be read into the size of this beta chain, an off-target read in a library designed for alpha chains. The chain carries TRBV5-1 and TRBJ2-7, with D tentatively TRBD2 (6 bases). The CDR3 extends over 16 amino acids. CDR1 SGHRS and CDR2 YFSETQ come from the germline V gene. V lost 0 bases and J 3 bases, leaving 16 bases between the germline ends. The CDR3 bases are TGCGCCAGCAGCTTGGCGGGAGAGTCGCCCCTCTACGAGCAGTACTTC. This codes for CASSLAGESPLYEQYF.

This clonotype turned up a few times. With the library built for alpha chains, this beta chain is off target and its frequency is not meaningful. The genes are TRBV29-1 and TRBJ1-1; no clear D gene. Germline CDR1 reads SQVTM; CDR2 reads ANQGSEA. The CDR3 consists of 12 residues. Trimming took 3 bases from V and 3 from J, leaving 8 bases between them. CDR3 region: CSVDVRDTEAFF. CDR3 bases: TGCAGCGTTGACGTAAGGGACACTGAAGCTTTCTTT.

This clonotype is termed medium-sized. The library was prepared for alpha chains; this beta chain is a stray read, so its frequency means little. The V call is TRBV7-6, the J call TRBJ1-4; no reliable D call. The CDR3 is 14 residues long. Germline loops: CDR1 SGHVS, CDR2 FNYEAQ. Trimming pared 5 bases from V and 3 bases from J, leaving 10 bases between. The CDR3 DNA sequence: TGTGCCAGCAGCCCGGAAGTCTCTAATGAAAAACTGTTTTTT. Residues: CASSPEVSNEKLFF.

This clonotype was detected ten times or more. With the library built for alpha chains, this beta chain is off target and its frequency is not meaningful. The chain links TRBV20-1 to TRBJ1-1; D may be TRBD1 (6 bases). V was pared by 3 bases and J by 5 bases, with 10 bases between. This CDR3 has 12 amino acids. Per germline, CDR1 DFQATT and CDR2 SNEGSKA (reference sequence). CDR3 sequence (DNA): TGCAGTGCTAGTGGGGGGCGGACTGAAGCTTTCTTT. The encoded protein is CSASGGRTEAFF.

By its share, this clonotype is medium-sized. This beta chain is an unintended read in a library built for alpha chains; its size means little. The chain joins TRBV3-1 to TRBJ1-6; D remains unclear. With 4 bases removed from V and 8 bases from J, the gap between germline ends came to 15 bases. The CDR3 loop spans 15 amino acids. Looked up from germline, CDR1 is LGHDT and CDR2 is YNNKEL (reference sequence). CDR3 nucleotide sequence: TGTGCCAGCAGCCTTGGGCCGGATGGGGATTCACCCCTCCACTTT. Translated: CASSLGPDGDSPLHF.

By share, this clonotype ranks as medium-sized (0.01 to 0.1%). Found in a library prepared for alpha chains, this beta chain is an off-target read, and its abundance has little meaning. This chain joins TRBV7-3 and TRBJ2-7; D may be TRBD1 or TRBD2 (6 bases each). CDR3 length: 18 residues. The germline V and J ends were trimmed by 1 base and 3 bases, with 22 bases remaining between them. Germline CDR1 SGHTA, CDR2 FQGTGA. Here the CDR3 DNA reads TGTGCCAGCAGCTTAAAAGGAGCCCTTGGCGGGACAAACTACGAGCAGTACTTC. It is translated as CASSLKGALGGTNYEQYF.

This clonotype ranks as medium-sized. The library was prepared for alpha chains; this beta chain is a stray read, so its frequency means little. The chain carries TRBV7-9 and TRBJ2-2; the match to TRBD1 covers 7 bases. Per the germline V gene, CDR1 is SEHNR and CDR2 is FQNEAQ (reference sequence). With V trimmed by 5 bases and J by 1 base, 4 bases remained unmatched. The CDR3 length is 15 residues. CDR3 coding DNA: TGTGCCAGCAGCGTGACAGGGAGGAACACCGGGGAGCTGTTTTTT. Its protein product is CASSVTGRNTGELFF.

This clonotype is medium-sized by share. This beta chain is a stray sequence in a library constructed for alpha chains; its clone size is not meaningful. The V call is TRBV20-1, the J call TRBJ2-7; D ambiguous. Between the trimmed V and J ends, which lost 3 bases and 5 bases, there was a span of 20 bases. The germline V gene encodes CDR1 DFQATT and CDR2 SNEGSKA (reference sequence). This CDR3 has 15 amino acids. CDR3 protein: CSASRPRGLRNEQYF. The CDR3, as DNA: TGCAGTGCTAGTCGACCTCGCGGCCTACGAAACGAGCAGTACTTC.

By sample fraction, this clonotype is medium-sized. The size of this beta chain means little, since it is a stray read in a library made for alpha chains. V gene TRBV7-9 combines with J gene TRBJ1-4, with TRBD1 identical over 7 bases. Per germline, CDR1 SEHNR and CDR2 FQNEAQ (reference sequence). This CDR3 spans 14 amino acids. Trimming removed 4 bases from V and 5 bases from J; junction bases left unmatched: 4. The CDR3 DNA follows: TGTGCCAGCAGCTCACAGGGGACGAATGAAAAACTGTTTTTT. Its translation: CASSSQGTNEKLFF.

About this clonotype: This beta chain appears as a stray read in a library generated for alpha chains; its size is not informative. The genes are TRBV5-1 and TRBJ1-2; TRBD1 is a possible D gene (6 bases). There are 14 residues in the CDR3. The germline V gene encodes CDR1 SGHRS and CDR2 YFSETQ. V dropped 0 bases and J dropped 6 bases, with 12 bases sitting between them. The chain's CDR3 is CASSLAGTPHGYTF. The CDR3 DNA reads as TGCGCCAGCAGCTTGGCTGGGACACCGCATGGCTACACCTTC.

This clonotype counts as medium-sized (0.01 to 0.1%). Because this beta chain is a stray read in a library intended to capture alpha chains, its abundance should not be given much weight. The rearrangement uses TRBV7-9 and TRBJ2-1; TRBD2 matches at 14 bases. V trimming: 5 bases; J trimming: 9 bases; junction bases outside the gene matches: 6. The CDR3 runs 15 residues. CDR1 is SEHNR and CDR2 is FQNEAQ in the germline V gene (reference sequence). CDR3 residues: CASSQGLAGVSEQFF. CDR3 DNA: TGTGCCAGCAGCCAGGGACTAGCGGGAGTGTCTGAGCAGTTCTTC.

This clonotype was seen only a few times. The library was prepared for alpha chains; this beta chain is a stray read, so its frequency means little. The CDR3 here is CASSNGLAGEETQYF. The CDR3, as DNA: TGTGCCAGCAGCAACGGACTAGCGGGAGAAGAGACCCAGTACTTC. The V gene is TRBV6-5, the J gene TRBJ2-5, with 13 positions matching TRBD2. J gave up 3 bases and V 6 bases, and 4 bases lay outside the gene matches. Germline-derived CDR1 and CDR2 are MNHEY and SVGAGI. The CDR3 is made up of 15 amino acids.